This T cell receptor (beta chain) was identified in a study of blood T cell repertoires in COVID-19. TCRdb's table, derived via immunoSEQ multiplex PCR, lists solely in-frame clones and lacks some. The table records more than 200,000 clones, 88% of them present only once. The germline V gene encodes CDR1 SGHRS and CDR2 YFSETQ. Trimming stripped 1 base from V and 4 bases from J, with 8 bases between. The CDR3 is 13 residues long. This TCR derives from a human donor in a cohort sampled during active COVID-19. The rearrangement joins TRBV5-1 to TRBJ1-2; D is undetermined. The sample consisted of peripheral blood. The CDR3 DNA sequence: TGCGCCAGCAGCTTGAGCGGGTCCTATGGCTACACCTTC. It specifies CASSLSGSYGYTF.